Listed below are T cell receptor beta chains from one sample, sequenced in a study of cytomegalovirus exposure and HLA in healthy donors. Here immunoSEQ multiplex PCR was the method, and the copy in TCRdb shows in-frame clones only, minus some. The sample lists more than 200,000 clones, 75% to 80% seen once, with over 1.5% in the top ten. The specimen was PBMCs. Receptors were obtained from a male donor in good health and CMV-seronegative. Both conserved end residues are part of each CDR3. Each record gives: D gene, J gene, CDR3 length, V gene, CDR3 protein. A D gene is named only where the DNA matches it firmly.

>.|TRBJ2-3|14|TRBV4-3
CASSQDMYTDTQYF
>TRBD2|TRBJ2-3|14|TRBV30
CAWSLAGGTDTQYF
>.|TRBJ1-2|14|TRBV5-4
CASSLVGRVDGYTF
>.|TRBJ1-5|15|TRBV7-9
CASSLHGDSLQPQHF
>TRBD1|TRBJ1-1|15|TRBV28
CASSIASTGSTEAFF
>.|TRBJ1-6|17|TRBV27
CASPPGGEVQGNSPLHF
>.|TRBJ2-1|16|TRBV6-5
CASSSNGQKKYNEQFF
>.|TRBJ2-2|17|TRBV10-3
CAISESTSGVGTGELFF
>.|TRBJ2-7|17|TRBV21-1
CASSKDERGTGSYEQYF
>TRBD1|TRBJ1-4|19|TRBV5-5
CASSLDVYPRGGGHEKLFF
>TRBD1|TRBJ2-2|16|TRBV7-2
CASSLVLTGEAGELFF
>TRBD1|TRBJ2-7|14|TRBV27
CASSLGQGRGEQYF
>.|TRBJ1-5|14|TRBV6-5
CASRAASSNQPQHF
>TRBD2|TRBJ2-7|16|TRBV13
CASSLGTSGVSYEQYF
>.|TRBJ2-1|17|TRBV12-5
CASGLVYRMSSYNEQFF
>TRBD1|TRBJ1-1|13|TRBV29-1
CSGGDRLNTEAFF
>.|TRBJ2-4|16|TRBV7-9
CASSLREDRAKNIQYF
>TRBD1|TRBJ1-2|15|TRBV11-2
CASSPGQGRSYGYTF
>.|TRBJ1-2|13|TRBV27
CASRGQGNYGYTF
>.|TRBJ1-2|16|TRBV19
CASSGRVSGRGYGYTF
>TRBD1|TRBJ2-1|16|TRBV7-9
CSSSQSFRQGYNEQFF
>TRBD1|TRBJ1-1|13|TRBV28
CASSFRGTTEAFF
>.|TRBJ1-1|14|TRBV6-5
CASSFLTGNTEAFF
>TRBD2|TRBJ2-1|16|TRBV7-3
CASSEIAGSSYNEQFF
>.|TRBJ2-3|15|TRBV7-2
CASSLASTSTDTQYF
>.|TRBJ1-3|16|TRBV7-2
CASSLDAVSSGNTIYF
>.|TRBJ2-1|16|TRBV5-1
CASSLVAGNSYNEQFF
>.|TRBJ2-2|15|TRBV5-1
CASSSLPGDTGELFF
>.|TRBJ1-1|14|TRBV5-6
CASSLGGNKGEAFF
>.|TRBJ1-4|13|TRBV7-2
CASSKDSLEKLFF
>TRBD1|TRBJ1-1|12|TRBV7-2
CASSLVGQEAFF
>.|TRBJ1-1|12|TRBV10-3
CAISDTGTEAFF
>TRBD1|TRBJ2-7|13|TRBV6-5
CASKRDRGYEQYF
>TRBD1|TRBJ2-1|17|TRBV18
CASSPRAGDRGLNEQFF
>.|TRBJ1-4|15|TRBV19
CASREPQGTNEKLFF
>TRBD1|TRBJ1-3|18|TRBV30
CAWSLGTGGSSSGNTIYF
>TRBD1|TRBJ2-1|15|TRBV7-9
CASRTRDRGNNEQFF